This TCR beta chain was identified in a study of T cells after yellow fever vaccination. For the study at large: Where fractions had low cell numbers, libraries were prepared from them with the SMART-Seq v4 Ultra Low Input RNA kit.

Study conclusions and caveats: Clones from primary vaccination mostly reappeared after the booster (96% CD4, over 85% CD8). Abundant bulk-population clonotypes could contaminate the FACS-sorted repertoires.

Per germline, CDR1 SGHDT and CDR2 YYEEEE. Trimming left V 4 bases short and J 4 bases short, with 20 bases between. This CDR3 region has 16 residues. This clonotype was detected ten times or more. Antigen unknown. TCRdb called the 5' RACE reads again in MiXCR, with one record for every CDR3 protein. The repertoire includes about 330,000 distinct CDR3 sequences, 4.1% of them detected once, and around 23% sits in the top ten. The chain recombines TRBV5-6 with TRBJ2-5; D may be TRBD1 (7 bases). The starting material was PBMCs, obtained 5 days after the yellow fever booster vaccination. This TCR was sampled from a man between 18 and 35 years old who received the YFV17D yellow fever vaccine. The CDR3 spells CASSPGGPGGTETQYF. In DNA form, the CDR3 reads TGTGCCAGCAGCCCCGGCGGTCCAGGGGGGACAGAGACCCAGTACTTC. Combining the CDR3 with reference TRBV5-6 and TRBJ2-5 gives the whole variable domain DAGVTQSPTHLIKTRGQQVTLRCSPKSGHDTVSWYQQALGQGPQFIFQYYEEEERQRGNFPDRFSGHQFPNYSSELNVNALLLGDSALYLCASSPGGPGGTETQYFGPGTRLLVL.